The present T cell receptor (beta chain) was sequenced within a study of cytomegalovirus exposure and HLA in healthy donors. The CDR3 runs to 13 residues. CDR1 SGHNT and CDR2 YYREEE come from the germline V gene (reference sequence). J gave up 7 bases and V 3 bases, and 6 bases lay outside the gene matches. PCR involved 60 Vbeta and 13 Jbeta primers. Only in-frame clones appear in the TCRdb table, and some are missing; sequencing was by immunoSEQ multiplex PCR. The data contain approximately 70,000 clones, about 79% of them singletons. The receptor comes from a man between 60 and 70 years old in good health and CMV-seropositive. Input material: PBMCs. The chain links TRBV5-4 to TRBJ2-7; the match to TRBD1 covers 8 bases. The CDR3 loop reads CASSWGQAGEQYF. The DNA of the CDR3 is TGTGCCAGCAGCTGGGGACAGGCGGGAGAGCAGTACTTC.